This T cell receptor (beta chain) derives from a study of shared clonotypes between healthy human individuals. Each subset's genomic DNA was shared equally among a number of immunoSEQ plates. Original processing notes: Filtering of immunoSEQ junctional sequences could not match full-length read filtering. TCRdb keeps only in-frame clones here, not all; method: immunoSEQ multiplex PCR. V, J and clone size are those of that table, while D and trimming were read from the DNA. The sample shows some 2,000,000 clones, 85% to 95% of them seen only once. From CD4+ cells came CD45RA+ naive and CD45RA-negative memory subsets. A remark on this clone: Its target is not known.

Study-level points and caveats: Compared with memory subsets, naive subsets generally had larger estimated richness.

Germline CDR1 is SGHNT and CDR2 is YENEEA. Trimming left V 5 bases short and J 8 bases short, with 16 bases between. This CDR3 has 14 amino acids. This chain uses TRBV11-3 with TRBJ2-4, with D possibly being TRBD2 (6 bases). The sequencing sample was made of naive CD4+ T cells sorted from blood. Stated subset: CD45RA+ positively selected. The source of this sequence is a man younger than 35 in good health. The CDR3 DNA is TGTGCCAGCAGCCCCTCGGGGGTTGTGGACATTCAGTACTTC. As protein: CASSPSGVVDIQYF.